The rows below give T cell receptor beta chains drawn from one sample of a study of cytomegalovirus exposure and HLA in healthy donors. The method was immunoSEQ multiplex PCR; TCRdb's version includes in-frame clones alone and lacks a portion of them. The sample consists of 150,000 or so clones, 70% to 80% of them appearing once. Sample: PBMCs. Source of these receptors: a man aged 30 to 39 in good health and CMV-seropositive. CDR3s include the opening cysteine and the closing phenylalanine or tryptophan. A D gene is named only where the DNA matches it firmly. For some rows the clone size is stated as once, few or many, or as a class when expanded; others skip it.

V gene	clone size	D gene	J gene	CDR3 DNA	CDR3 protein
TRBV19	.	TRBD1	TRBJ1-2	TGTGCCAGTAGTCCGGGAGGGGGCGAGGGCGGCTACACCTTC	CASSPGGGEGGYTF
TRBV7-2	.	TRBD1	TRBJ2-1	TGTGCCAGCAGTCAAGGAAAAGGGGGCAACAATGAGCAGTTCTTC	CASSQGKGGNNEQFF
TRBV7-6	.	.	TRBJ1-4	TGTGCCAGCAGCTCCCGGGGAGCAACTAATGAAAAACTGTTTTTT	CASSSRGATNEKLFF
TRBV27	.	TRBD1	TRBJ1-2	TGTGCCAGCGGACTTACAGGGGGCTATGGCTACACCTTC	CASGLTGGYGYTF
TRBV28	.	.	TRBJ1-1	TGTGCCAGCAGTTTCCCCGCCGGGTCCTACATGTCAGCTTTCTTT	CASSFPAGSYMSAFF
TRBV6-1	.	.	TRBJ2-7	TGTGCCAGCCTACAACGCGGGACGGTTACCTACGAGCAGTACTTC	CASLQRGTVTYEQYF
TRBV1	few	.	TRBJ2-1	TGCACCAGCAGCCAAGCTTCACTAGCGGGATTCTACAATGAGCAGTTCTTC	CTSSQASLAGFYNEQFF
TRBV5-8	.	TRBD1	TRBJ1-2	TGTGCCAGCAGCTCTACAGGGGTGGTAGGATATGGCTACACCTTC	CASSSTGVVGYGYTF
TRBV28	.	TRBD1	TRBJ1-5	TGTGCCAGCAGGACCGGGACAGGGGTCCAGCCCCAGCATTTT	CASRTGTGVQPQHF
TRBV5-4	.	TRBD2	TRBJ2-7	TGTGCCAGCAGCTTGGCCGGGGCGGGAGGCTACGAGCAGTACTTC	CASSLAGAGGYEQYF
TRBV5-5	few	.	TRBJ1-1	TGTGCCAGCAGCCCCGACATACCGAACACTGAAGCTTTCTTT	CASSPDIPNTEAFF
TRBV30	once	TRBD1	TRBJ1-2	TGTGCCTGGAAGGAACCGGACAGGGGGCGAAGATATGGCTACACCTTC	CAWKEPDRGRRYGYTF
TRBV10-3	.	.	TRBJ1-2	TGTGCCATCAGTGAGCCAGACAAAGGCTACACCTTC	CAISEPDKGYTF
TRBV27	.	.	TRBJ2-7	TGTGCCAGCAGTTTATCGGGGGGTCGACCGTACTTC	CASSLSGGRPYF
TRBV9	.	.	TRBJ2-1	TGTGCCAGCAACGCGGGGGCTGCTGAGCAGTTCTTC	CASNAGAAEQFF
TRBV6-4	.	TRBD1	TRBJ1-1	TGTGCCAGCAGTGACTTACAGGGGCGGGCTTTCTTT	CASSDLQGRAFF
TRBV6-5	.	.	TRBJ2-1	TGTGCCAGCAGGGTGGGCTCCCCTTCCAAGCAGTTCTTC	CASRVGSPSKQFF
TRBV4-3	.	.	TRBJ1-1	TGCGCCAGCAGCCAAGACACGGAAGGAGACACTGAAGCTTTCTTT	CASSQDTEGDTEAFF
TRBV6-5	.	.	TRBJ1-3	TGTGCCAGCAGTCCAGACGGGGTCTCTGGAAACACCATATATTTT	CASSPDGVSGNTIYF
TRBV18	.	TRBD1	TRBJ1-4	TGTGCCAGCTCACCCGGGGGGACAGGGATGGATGAAAAACTGTTTTTT	CASSPGGTGMDEKLFF
TRBV19	.	.	TRBJ2-7	TGTGCCAGTAGTCCTACAGGGAACTTCTACGAGCAGTACTTC	CASSPTGNFYEQYF
TRBV28	.	TRBD1	TRBJ1-2	TGTGCCAGCAGTACCCTCCGACAGGGCAGGTATGGCTACACCTTC	CASSTLRQGRYGYTF
TRBV5-1	.	TRBD1	TRBJ2-7	TGCGCCAGCAGCCCCACGACAGGGGGCATGGACGAGCAGTACTTC	CASSPTTGGMDEQYF
TRBV5-1	.	.	TRBJ2-3	TGCGCCAGCAGCTTGGACAGGCTGAGAACAGATACGCAGTATTTT	CASSLDRLRTDTQYF
TRBV14	.	.	TRBJ2-1	TGTGCCAGCAGCCTCTTCAGCGGACTATACAATGAGCAGTTCTTC	CASSLFSGLYNEQFF
TRBV30	.	TRBD1	TRBJ1-1	TGTGCCTGGACAGGGGGCAGAGGCACTGAAGCTTTCTTT	CAWTGGRGTEAFF
TRBV30	.	TRBD1	TRBJ2-5	TGTGCCCAGGGACAGGGACGGTTTGGGGAGACCCAGTACTTC	CAQGQGRFGETQYF